The 25 T cell receptor beta chains reported below all come from one sample, sequenced in a study of shared clonotypes between healthy human individuals. Measured with immunoSEQ multiplex PCR; TCRdb has only the in-frame clones, and not every one. Of about 2.4 million clones listed, 80% to 95% were seen once; the top ten hold roughly 0.36%. Material for sequencing was naive CD4+ T cells from PBMCs. Subset described: CD45RA+ positively selected. Receptor source: a man between 18 and 29 years old in good health. Some clones in this sample may be carry-over from other donors' samples.

The chain is built from TRBV18 and TRBJ1-6; TRBD1 might be the D (5 bases). Germline V gives CDR1 KGHSH, CDR2 LQKENI. The germline V and J ends were trimmed by 0 bases and 11 bases, with 17 bases remaining between them. CDR3 length: 16 amino acids. The CDR3 protein is CASSPPLPGGAAPLHF. For the CDR3, the DNA is TGTGCCAGCTCACCACCGCTCCCTGGCGGGGCTGCACCCCTCCACTTT.

The chain recombines TRBV28 with TRBJ2-7; tentatively, D is TRBD2 (6 bases). Germline V CDR1 and CDR2: MDHEN, SYDVKM. V lost 7 bases to trimming and J lost 3 bases, with 16 bases between them. The CDR3 totals 14 residues. The CDR3 sequence is CASIRRASRYEQYF. The DNA for the CDR3 is TGTGCCAGCATTAGGAGGGCCTCACGCTACGAGCAGTACTTC.

The genes are TRBV14 and TRBJ2-3, with D hard to call. Trimming removed 0 bases at V and 1 base at J, with 14 bases between. The CDR3 has 17 amino acids. The germline V gene has CDR1 SGHDN and CDR2 FVKESK. CDR3 in DNA: TGTGCCAGCAGCCAAGAATTTTCGCGGAGCCGCACAGATACGCAGTATTTT. Translating gives CASSQEFSRSRTDTQYF.

This clone was seen once. The V call is TRBV5-4, the J call TRBJ2-1, with TRBD2 matching over 7 bases. CDR3 length: 15 residues. The germline CDR1 and CDR2 sequences are SGHNT and YYREEE (reference sequence). V trimming: 7 bases; J trimming: 2 bases; junction bases outside the gene matches: 9. The CDR3 region has the DNA TGTGCCAGCTGGTCCGGGGCGGGAGCCTACAATGAGCAGTTCTTC. It is translated as CASWSGAGAYNEQFF.

The gene calls are TRBV19 and TRBJ2-5, with D possibly matching TRBD2 (6 bases). This CDR3 has 14 amino acids. From germline, CDR1 is LNHDA and CDR2 SQIVND (reference sequence). V was shortened by 7 bases and J by 7 bases, with 19 bases between the two germline ends. The CDR3 sequence is CASTRRAEGGTQYF. The CDR3 nucleotides read TGTGCCAGTACGAGGAGAGCTGAGGGAGGGACCCAGTACTTC.

The chain employs TRBV7-3 and TRBJ2-3; no clear D. Germline CDR1 SGHTA, CDR2 FQGTGA. The germline V and J ends were trimmed by 5 bases and 4 bases, with 16 bases remaining between them. This CDR3 comprises 15 residues. The CDR3 spells CASSNRLNDADTQYF. The CDR3 coding sequence is TGTGCCAGCAGCAATCGACTCAACGACGCAGATACGCAGTATTTT.

To note about this clone: The same CDR3 also results from other DNA sequences found in this sample. The chain joins TRBV7-2 to TRBJ2-1, with D possibly being TRBD2 (5 bases). V lost 0 bases and J lost 10, with 7 bases in between. The CDR3 consists of 12 residues. Germline values: CDR1 SGHTA, CDR2 FQGNSA. The CDR3 region is CASSLAKREQFF. The CDR3, as DNA: TGTGCCAGCAGCTTAGCTAAGCGGGAGCAGTTCTTC.

The chain is built from TRBV28 and TRBJ1-1; D is uncertain. Deletions cut 4 bases from V and 8 bases from J, with 14 bases between. The CDR3 spans 13 residues. The germline V gene has CDR1 MDHEN and CDR2 SYDVKM. In nucleotides, the CDR3 is TGTGCCAGCAGTTCCGGGGTGGTGGGAGAAGCTTTCTTT. Translating it yields CASSSGVVGEAFF.

This clone was seen just once. The rearrangement uses TRBV28 and TRBJ2-5; 8 positions match TRBD1. There are 16 residues in the CDR3. V lost 4 bases and J lost 1; bases outside the gene matches: 8. Per the germline V gene, CDR1 is MDHEN and CDR2 is SYDVKM. CDR3: CASSSVGQGAQETQYF. Written as DNA, the CDR3 is TGTGCCAGCAGTTCAGTGGGGCAGGGGGCCCAAGAGACCCAGTACTTC.

In this sample, this clone turned up once. The J gene is TRBJ2-5, the V gene TRBV5-1; 11 bases match TRBD1. There are 17 residues in the CDR3. CDR1 is SGHRS, CDR2 YFSETQ, per germline. V lost 0 bases and J lost 1; bases outside the gene matches: 5. The CDR3 DNA is TGCGCCAGCAGCTTGGCCGGGACAGGGGGAGGCCAAGAGACCCAGTACTTC. This sequence encodes CASSLAGTGGGQETQYF.

Of note for this clone: Within the sample, other DNA sequences also encode this same CDR3. The V and J genes are TRBV9 and TRBJ2-2; no clear D. Trimming cost V 2 bases and J 1 base, with 9 bases left between them. There are 15 residues in the CDR3. Germline-derived CDR1 and CDR2 are SGDLS and YYNGEE. The CDR3 region has the DNA TGTGCCAGCAGCGTCGAGGCAGGGAACACCGGGGAGCTGTTTTTT. It translates to CASSVEAGNTGELFF.

As concerns this clone: Other DNA sequences in this sample translate to the same CDR3. The chain recombines TRBV19 with TRBJ2-1; 11 nucleotides align to TRBD2. Trimming cost V 3 bases and J 2 bases; bases outside gene matches: 0. Germline values: CDR1 LNHDA, CDR2 SQIVND (reference sequence). This CDR3 contains 15 residues. The CDR3 bases are TGTGCCAGTAGTATTAGCGGGAGGGCCTACAATGAGCAGTTCTTC. Encoded protein: CASSISGRAYNEQFF.

The V gene is TRBV5-1, the J gene TRBJ2-1; a weak D match, TRBD1 (5 bases). The CDR3 runs 16 residues. Trimming pared 1 base from V and 3 bases from J, leaving 14 bases between. The germline V gene encodes CDR1 SGHRS and CDR2 YFSETQ. The CDR3 DNA follows: TGCGCCAGCAGCTTGCAGGTTAGGGGTTACTACAATGAGCAGTTCTTC. It yields the protein CASSLQVRGYYNEQFF.

This chain connects TRBV2 to TRBJ2-1, with 7 nucleotides matching TRBD2. The V and J ends lost 3 bases and 2 bases, in that order; junction bases with no gene match: 4. Germline V gene lookup returns CDR1 SNHLY and CDR2 FYNNEI. The length of the CDR3 is 15 residues. Written as DNA, the CDR3 is TGTGCCAGCAGTGAGGGGCGGGGGACCTACAATGAGCAGTTCTTC. Its protein product is CASSEGRGTYNEQFF.

The J gene is TRBJ1-1, the V gene TRBV29-1; weak D call: TRBD1 (5 bases). Germline V gene sequence: CDR1 SQVTM, CDR2 ANQGSEA. CDR3 length: 11 residues. Trimming took 6 bases from V and 7 from J, leaving 12 bases between them. CDR3 nucleotides: TGCAGCGTGGAGACAGCGAATGAAGCTTTCTTT. Translation gives CSVETANEAFF.

This clone was counted only a few times. This chain joins TRBV6-5 and TRBJ1-2, with no clear D. Germline V gene sequence: CDR1 MNHEY, CDR2 SVGAGI. Trimming shortened V by 6 bases and J by 8 bases, and 16 bases separated the two germline ends. The length of the CDR3 is 13 residues. The DNA of the CDR3 is TGTGCCAGCAGACCGTCGGGAGGGCAAGGCTACACCTTC. Translating gives CASRPSGGQGYTF.

This sequence joins TRBV18 and TRBJ2-5; 8 positions agree with TRBD1. The CDR3 contains 14 residues. The V segment lost 5 bases and the J segment 4 bases; nucleotides outside the gene matches: 6. Germline lookup yields CDR1 KGHSH and CDR2 LQKENI. The CDR3 DNA follows: TGTGCCAGCTCATCCCAGGGGGCTATAGAGACCCAGTACTTC. It codes for CASSSQGAIETQYF.

The rearrangement links TRBV10-1 to TRBJ2-2; TRBD1 aligns across 7 bases. The trim removed 5 bases at V and 4 bases at J, leaving 7 bases unmatched. This CDR3 has 15 amino acids. The germline CDR1 and CDR2 sequences are WNHNN and SYGVQD (reference sequence). The CDR3 sequence: CASSQTGVFTGELFF. The CDR3 bases are TGCGCCAGCAGTCAAACAGGGGTTTTCACCGGGGAGCTGTTTTTT.

The chain is built from TRBV18 and TRBJ1-6; no definite D call. There are 16 residues in the CDR3. The V end was cut by 2 bases, the J end by 0 bases, with 8 bases between. Germline V lookup: CDR1 KGHSH, CDR2 LQKENI. DNA of the CDR3: TGTGCCAGCTCACCAGGGATAAGCTCCTATAATTCACCCCTCCACTTT. Residues: CASSPGISSYNSPLHF.

CDR3: CASSLGVESSYNSPLHF. The CDR3 bases are TGTGCCAGCAGCTTGGGAGTAGAGAGCTCCTATAATTCACCCCTCCACTTT. The V and J genes are TRBV5-4 and TRBJ1-6; D gene ambiguous. CDR3 length: 17 residues. Germline V gene data show CDR1 as SGHNT and CDR2 as YYREEE (reference sequence). The V end lost 0 bases, the J end lost 0 bases, and 10 bases lay between the germline ends. Drawing the rest from reference TRBV5-4 and TRBJ1-6, the complete variable domain is ETGVTQSPTHLIKTRGQQVTLRCSSQSGHNTVSWYQQALGQGPQFIFQYYREEENGRGNFPPRFSGLQFPNYSSELNVNALELDDSALYLCASSLGVESSYNSPLHFGNGTRLTVT.

This chain connects TRBV7-9 to TRBJ2-1, with D perhaps matching TRBD1 or TRBD2 (6 bases each). The germline CDR1 and CDR2 sequences are SEHNR and FQNEAQ (reference sequence). The CDR3 has 16 amino acids. Trimming pared 5 bases from V and 4 bases from J, leaving 18 bases between. The DNA of the CDR3 is TGTGCCAGCAGCGGGATACAGGGAGGTGGTTACAATGAGCAGTTCTTC. It encodes CASSGIQGGGYNEQFF.

The rearrangement uses TRBV18 and TRBJ1-1; 7 nucleotides agree with TRBD1. Germline assignment: CDR1 KGHSH and CDR2 LQKENI. Germline trimming cut 4 bases from V and 0 bases from J; bases unmatched to any gene: 5. The CDR3 is 15 amino acids. The CDR3 loop reads CASSLLGTVNTEAFF. The CDR3, as DNA: TGTGCCAGCTCACTCCTAGGGACAGTGAACACTGAAGCTTTCTTT.

The chain uses TRBV5-6 and TRBJ1-1; D is unclear. The CDR3 has 14 residues. Trimming cost V 4 bases and J 0 bases, with 10 bases left between them. Germline CDR1 and CDR2: SGHDT and YYEEEE. The CDR3 loop reads CASSPGPVNTEAFF. The CDR3 DNA follows: TGTGCCAGCAGCCCCGGCCCGGTGAACACTGAAGCTTTCTTT.

To note about this clone: Other nucleotide sequences from this sample produce the same CDR3. V usage is TRBV7-9 and J usage is TRBJ1-2; TRBD1 might be the D (6 bases). V gave up 5 bases and J gave up 7 bases, with 14 bases separating them. The CDR3 runs to 13 residues. CDR1 and CDR2 (germline): SEHNR, FQNEAQ (reference sequence). The CDR3: CASSLGGQGGYTF. CDR3 coding DNA: TGTGCCAGCAGCCTGGGGGGGCAAGGTGGCTACACCTTC.

The chain employs TRBV4-1 and TRBJ2-2, with 11 nucleotides matching TRBD2. The J segment lost 5 bases and the V segment lost 4 bases, leaving 9 bases of the junction unmatched. Germline V gives CDR1 MGHRA, CDR2 YSYEKL. The CDR3 length is 17 residues. DNA of the CDR3: TGCGCCAGCAGCCCTCTAGCGGGAGGAGGTCGGACCGGGGAGCTGTTTTTT. Its protein is CASSPLAGGGRTGELFF.